Presented here are 12 T cell receptor beta chains from one specimen sequenced in a study of monozygotic twins with inflammatory bowel disease. TCRdb re-analyzed the 5' RACE reads; it lists each CDR3 protein once, without DNA. Its clone listing holds roughly 320,000 distinct CDR3 sequences. Sample: blood. The receptors stem from a human donor with ulcerative colitis or Crohn's disease, or a healthy co-twin of an affected twin (not recorded which).

The rearrangement joins TRBV7-8 to TRBJ2-1; TCRdb outputs TRBD2, but without DNA this stays unchecked. This CDR3 has 19 residues. Germline V gene sequence: CDR1 SGHVS, CDR2 FQNEAQ. The CDR3: CASSARGSGGAIPPHEQFF.

The chain links TRBV6-5 to TRBJ1-1. The CDR3 extends over 13 amino acids. Germline assignment: CDR1 MNHEY and CDR2 SVGAGI. CDR3 sequence: CASSYSGRTEAFF.

The rearrangement joins TRBV12-3 or TRBV12-4 to TRBJ1-1. The CDR3 consists of 13 residues. CDR3 region: CASSWTENTEAFF.

The chain joins TRBV7-9 to TRBJ1-1. CDR1 and CDR2 from the germline V gene are SEHNR and FQNEAQ (reference sequence). This CDR3 contains 15 residues. This CDR3 reads CASSLVGLLNTEAFF. The whole variable domain, filled in from reference TRBV7-9 and TRBJ1-1, reads DTGVSQNPRHKITKRGQNVTFRCDPISEHNRLYWYRQTLGQGPEFLTYFQNEAQLEKSRLLSDRFSAERPKGSFSTLEIQRTEQGDSAMYLCASSLVGLLNTEAFFGQGTRLTVV.

V and J are TRBV12-3 or TRBV12-4 and TRBJ2-7; lacking DNA, the TRBD2 call made by TCRdb goes unchecked. The CDR3 length is 16 residues. The CDR3 protein is CASSPSVSSGSYEQYF.

This sequence joins TRBV18 and TRBJ2-2. CDR1 is KGHSH and CDR2 is LQKENI in the germline V gene. The CDR3 extends over 19 amino acids. CDR3 residues: CASSPPGAGPAQSTGELFF. Complete variable domain (other parts from reference TRBV18 and TRBJ2-2): NAGVMQNPRHLVRRRGQEARLRCSPMKGHSHVYWYRQLPEEGLKFMVYLQKENIIDESGMPKERFSAEFPKEGPSILRIQQVVRGDSAAYFCASSPPGAGPAQSTGELFFGEGSRLTVL.

This chain joins TRBV6-6 and TRBJ1-2; TCRdb designates TRBD1, a call that cannot be tested without DNA. The CDR3 is 12 amino acids. Germline CDR1 and CDR2: MNHNY and SVGAGI (reference sequence). The CDR3 sequence: CASGQAGGGYTF.

The rearrangement joins TRBV19 to TRBJ2-3; TCRdb reports TRBD1, a call that lacks DNA to check it against. The V gene's germline CDR1 is LNHDA and CDR2 SQIVND (reference sequence). The CDR3 has 13 amino acids. CDR3 protein: CASSTRRDVSQYF.

V is TRBV10-3 and J is TRBJ2-2; TCRdb's assignment of TRBD2 cannot be checked, as there is no DNA. Germline CDR1 ENHRY, CDR2 SYGVKD. The CDR3 spans 14 residues. CDR3 in amino acids: CAIRGLAATGELFF.

The genes are TRBV3-1 and TRBJ1-5; the D call from TCRdb, TRBD1, cannot be confirmed without DNA. Germline V lookup: CDR1 LGHDT, CDR2 YNNKEL (reference sequence). This CDR3 is 16 amino acids long. Here the CDR3 reads CASSQDAPGVNQPQHF.

The chain is built from TRBV18 and TRBJ2-5. CDR1 is KGHSH, CDR2 LQKENI, per germline. CDR3 length: 15 residues. The CDR3 protein is CASSSQSGSGKTQYF. Combining the CDR3 with reference TRBV18 and TRBJ2-5 gives the whole variable domain NAGVMQNPRHLVRRRGQEARLRCSPMKGHSHVYWYRQLPEEGLKFMVYLQKENIIDESGMPKERFSAEFPKEGPSILRIQQVVRGDSAAYFCASSSQSGSGKTQYFGPGTRLLVL.

The CDR3 is CSAYKGGGENIQYF. The genes are TRBV20-1 and TRBJ2-4; as DNA is missing, the TRBD1 call by TCRdb cannot be tested. There are 14 residues in the CDR3. Germline CDR1 and CDR2: DFQATT and SNEGSKA (reference sequence).